The next 20 T cell receptor beta chains were all read from a single sample in a study of T cell responses to AZD1222 COVID-19 vaccine. Only in-frame clones appear in the TCRdb table, and some are missing; sequencing was by immunoSEQ multiplex PCR. The data hold more than 70,000 clones, with approximately 90% observed a single time. The sequencing here drew on peripheral blood, taken 28 days after the second AZD1222 dose. The receptors derive from an adult who received the AZD1222 COVID-19 vaccine.

The chain links TRBV7-2 to TRBJ1-1; 8 bases match TRBD1. CDR1 is SGHTA, CDR2 FQGNSA, per germline. This CDR3 comprises 14 residues. With 5 bases clipped from V and 7 bases from J, the junction kept 9 bases outside the gene matches. The CDR3 nucleotides are TGTGCCAGCAGCACAAGACAGGGGCGGGGTGAAGCTTTCTTT. Its protein product is CASSTRQGRGEAFF.

This chain links TRBV3-1 (or the pseudogene TRBV3-2) with TRBJ1-2; D is uncertain. Germline CDR1 reads LGHDT; CDR2 reads YNNKEL (reference sequence). V lost 1 base and J lost 12, with 18 bases in between. The CDR3 has 14 residues. The chain's CDR3 is CASSQVAEGVRNTF. The CDR3 DNA sequence: TGTGCCAGCAGCCAAGTCGCCGAAGGAGTAAGGAACACCTTC.

The chain joins TRBV5-1 to TRBJ1-4; possible D gene TRBD1, 5 bases. V lost 0 bases and J lost 2, with 8 bases in between. The CDR3 runs 15 residues. Germline-derived CDR1 and CDR2 are SGHRS and YFSETQ. CDR3 DNA sequence: TGCGCCAGCAGCTTGGGTCCAGGGACTAATGAAAAACTGTTTTTT. Translation gives CASSLGPGTNEKLFF.

The chain joins TRBV18 to TRBJ2-7, with 12 bases fitting TRBD2. CDR3 length: 16 amino acids. The V segment lost 6 bases and the J segment 1 base; nucleotides outside the gene matches: 7. Germline-derived CDR1 and CDR2 are KGHSH and LQKENI. The CDR3 DNA sequence: TGTGCCAGCTCGCCCCGACTAGCGGGAGTATCCTACGAGCAGTACTTC. Amino acids: CASSPRLAGVSYEQYF.

The CDR3, as DNA: TGTGCCAGCACCCTCGAGGGGGCGGACACCGGGGAGCTGTTTTTT. Translating it yields CASTLEGADTGELFF. V is TRBV2 and J is TRBJ2-2, with 7 bases that match TRBD1. This CDR3 has 15 amino acids. The V gene end was trimmed by 7 bases and the J gene end by 3 bases; junction bases not matched to a gene: 8. Germline V gene lookup returns CDR1 SNHLY and CDR2 FYNNEI.

This chain uses TRBV27 with TRBJ2-1, with 11 nucleotides matching TRBD2. CDR1 is MNHEY, CDR2 SMNVEV, per germline (reference sequence). V dropped 4 bases and J dropped 8; count of bases not matched to a gene: 10. This CDR3 comprises 16 residues. The CDR3 region is CASSSVAGGPGHEQFF. The CDR3 DNA is TGTGCCAGCAGTTCGGTAGCGGGAGGGCCCGGGCATGAGCAGTTCTTC.

The rearrangement joins TRBV11-2 to TRBJ2-1, with TRBD2 identical over 10 bases. The length of the CDR3 is 14 residues. CDR1 is SGHAT and CDR2 is FQNNGV in the germline V gene. The V and J ends lost 4 bases and 10 bases, in that order; junction bases with no gene match: 7. This chain's CDR3 is CASSSSGSFLEQFF. CDR3 bases: TGTGCCAGCAGCTCTAGCGGGAGTTTTTTGGAGCAGTTCTTC.

To note about this clone: The same CDR3 can be traced to other DNA sequences in this sample. The chain has TRBV3-1 (or the pseudogene TRBV3-2) and TRBJ2-7; D tentatively fits TRBD1 or TRBD2 (5 bases each). The CDR3 consists of 15 residues. The germline V and J ends were trimmed by 1 base and 3 bases, with 13 bases remaining between them. Germline CDR1 and CDR2: LGHDT and YNNKEL (reference sequence). CDR3 in DNA: TGTGCCAGCAGCCAAGGGACGGGACCCAGCTACGAGCAGTACTTC. It specifies CASSQGTGPSYEQYF.

The chain recombines TRBV18 with TRBJ1-5, with no clear D. Germline V gene data show CDR1 as KGHSH and CDR2 as LQKENI. The CDR3 extends over 14 amino acids. Trimming pared 3 bases from V and 4 bases from J, leaving 10 bases between. The CDR3 sequence is CASSPSLGNQPQHF. The CDR3 DNA is TGTGCCAGCTCACCCTCCCTGGGGAATCAGCCCCAGCATTTT.

CDR3 amino acids: CASSQDTIVPGTGFEKLFF. CDR3 bases: TGCGCCAGCAGCCAAGATACAATAGTGCCCGGGACAGGGTTTGAAAAACTGTTTTTT. This chain links TRBV4-1 with TRBJ1-4; TRBD1 agrees at 9 bases. The CDR3 contains 19 residues. After removal of 0 bases from V and 7 bases from J, the junction contained 15 bases not matched to a gene. Germline loops: CDR1 MGHRA, CDR2 YSYEKL.

The chain recombines TRBV9 with TRBJ1-6; D possibly corresponds to TRBD1 (6 bases). Trimming took 1 base from V and 6 from J, leaving 11 bases between them. The CDR3 extends over 15 amino acids. Germline values: CDR1 SGDLS, CDR2 YYNGEE. The CDR3 nucleotides are TGTGCCAGCAGCGTACGGGGGGCGGGTAATTCACCCCTCCACTTT. It translates to CASSVRGAGNSPLHF.

This chain connects TRBV6-5 to TRBJ1-3; D remains ambiguous. Trimming removed 5 bases from V and 8 bases from J, with 13 bases in between. This CDR3 comprises 13 residues. Germline CDR1 is MNHEY and CDR2 is SVGAGI. CDR3 residues: CASSRTPADTIYF. CDR3 sequence (DNA): TGTGCCAGCAGTAGGACTCCCGCGGACACCATATATTTT.

This chain uses TRBV19 with TRBJ2-7; D may be TRBD1 (6 bases). The CDR3 contains 13 residues. Per germline, CDR1 LNHDA and CDR2 SQIVND (reference sequence). Trimming removed 2 bases from V and 3 bases from J, with 8 bases in between. The CDR3 DNA sequence: TGTGCCAGTAGTATAAACAGGGACTACGAGCAGTACTTC. Its protein product is CASSINRDYEQYF.

The chain couples TRBV29-1 to TRBJ2-4; 7 nucleotides match TRBD1. Losses at the gene ends were 7 bases for V and 6 bases for J; bases not matched to a gene: 12. CDR3 length: 14 amino acids. Germline CDR1 and CDR2: SQVTM and ANQGSEA. The CDR3 nucleotides read TGCAGCGCAACAGGGGTAGAACAAGGAAACATTCAGTACTTC. Translation: CSATGVEQGNIQYF.

The V and J genes are TRBV18 and TRBJ2-3; weak D call: TRBD1 (6 bases). CDR1 is KGHSH, CDR2 LQKENI, per germline. This CDR3 has 16 residues. With 2 bases removed from V and 0 bases from J, the gap between germline ends came to 12 bases. CDR3 nucleotide sequence: TGTGCCAGCTCACCAAATCAACAGGGTAGCACAGATACGCAGTATTTT. It yields the protein CASSPNQQGSTDTQYF.

This sequence joins TRBV7-2 and TRBJ2-3, with 10 bases that match TRBD1. V lost 7 bases, J lost 4 bases, and 5 bases stayed unmatched. The germline V gene has CDR1 SGHTA and CDR2 FQGNSA. CDR3 length: 14 residues. CDR3 bases: TGTGCCAGCAATCAGGGGACAGGGGCAGATACGCAGTATTTT. This encodes CASNQGTGADTQYF.

V is TRBV27 and J is TRBJ2-7; D is unclear. CDR3 size: 13 residues. Trimming removed 5 bases from V and 2 bases from J, with 10 bases in between. Looked up from germline, CDR1 is MNHEY and CDR2 is SMNVEV (reference sequence). The CDR3 region has the DNA TGTGCCAGCAGTCCCACACTGGCCTACGAGCAGTACTTC. This sequence encodes CASSPTLAYEQYF.

The chain joins TRBV29-1 to TRBJ1-1; weak D call: TRBD1 (5 bases). V was shortened by 4 bases and J by 4 bases, with 10 bases between the two germline ends. Germline V gene data show CDR1 as SQVTM and CDR2 as ANQGSEA. The CDR3 runs 12 residues. CDR3 residues: CSVAPQGTEAFF. CDR3 nucleotides: TGCAGCGTTGCCCCCCAGGGCACTGAAGCTTTCTTT.

The chain carries TRBV5-1 and TRBJ2-7, with D perhaps TRBD1 (7 bases). The ends were cut back, 4 bases at V and 4 bases at J, with 27 bases in the middle. CDR1 SGHRS and CDR2 YFSETQ come from the germline V gene. The CDR3 has 18 residues. CDR3: CASSVGGRGLPAGYEQYF. In DNA form, the CDR3 reads TGCGCCAGCAGCGTAGGGGGCCGGGGACTTCCCGCCGGGTACGAGCAGTACTTC.

The genes are TRBV7-9 and TRBJ2-5; TRBD2 aligns across 9 bases. This CDR3 contains 15 residues. Looked up from germline, CDR1 is SEHNR and CDR2 is FQNEAQ (reference sequence). The J segment lost 1 base and the V segment lost 4 bases, leaving 4 bases of the junction unmatched. CDR3 loop: CASSSLAGAQETQYF. In nucleotides, the CDR3 is TGTGCCAGCAGCTCATTAGCGGGGGCCCAAGAGACCCAGTACTTC. The variable domain in full, with the rest retrieved from reference TRBV7-9 and TRBJ2-5, is DTGVSQNPRHKITKRGQNVTFRCDPISEHNRLYWYRQTLGQGPEFLTYFQNEAQLEKSRLLSDRFSAERPKGSFSTLEIQRTEQGDSAMYLCASSSLAGAQETQYFGPGTRLLVL.